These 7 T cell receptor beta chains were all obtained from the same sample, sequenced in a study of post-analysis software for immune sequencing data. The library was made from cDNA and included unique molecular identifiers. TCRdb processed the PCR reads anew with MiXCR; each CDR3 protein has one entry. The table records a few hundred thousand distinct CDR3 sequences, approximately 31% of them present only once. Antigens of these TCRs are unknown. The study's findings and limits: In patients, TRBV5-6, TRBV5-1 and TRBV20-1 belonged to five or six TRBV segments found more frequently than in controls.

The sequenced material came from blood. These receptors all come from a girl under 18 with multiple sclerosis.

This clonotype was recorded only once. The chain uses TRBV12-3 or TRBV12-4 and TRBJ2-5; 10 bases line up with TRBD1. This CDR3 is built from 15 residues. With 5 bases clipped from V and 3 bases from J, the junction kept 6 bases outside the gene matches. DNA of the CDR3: TGTGCCAGCAGTCAAGACAGGGGGCGGGAAGAGACCCAGTACTTC. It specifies CASSQDRGREETQYF.

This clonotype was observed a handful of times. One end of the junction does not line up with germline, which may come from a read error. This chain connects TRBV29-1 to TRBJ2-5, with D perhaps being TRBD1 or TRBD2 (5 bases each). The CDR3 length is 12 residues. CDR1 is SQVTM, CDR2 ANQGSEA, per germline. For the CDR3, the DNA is TGCGGCGTTGTACGGGGCGGTGAGACCCAGTACTTC. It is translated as CGVVRGGETQYF.

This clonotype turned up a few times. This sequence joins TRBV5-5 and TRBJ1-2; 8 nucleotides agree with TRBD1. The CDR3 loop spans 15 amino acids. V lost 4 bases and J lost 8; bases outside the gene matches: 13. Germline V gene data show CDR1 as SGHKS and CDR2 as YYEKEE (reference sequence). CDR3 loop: CASSHAKTGGGGYTF. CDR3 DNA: TGTGCCAGCAGCCATGCCAAAACAGGGGGGGGCGGCTACACCTTC. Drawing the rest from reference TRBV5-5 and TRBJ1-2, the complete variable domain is DAGVTQSPTHLIKTRGQQVTLRCSPISGHKSVSWYQQVLGQGPQFIFQYYEKEERGRGNFPDRFSARQFPNYSSELNVNALLLGDSALYLCASSHAKTGGGGYTFGSGTRLTVV.

CDR3 coding DNA: TGCAGCGTTGAAGTGGGCTACAACTATGGCTACACCTTC. This gives the protein CSVEVGYNYGYTF. J is TRBJ1-2 and V is TRBV29-1; no clear D. Germline CDR1 and CDR2: SQVTM and ANQGSEA. The ends were cut back, 1 base at V and 2 bases at J, with 8 bases in the middle. The CDR3 spans 13 residues.

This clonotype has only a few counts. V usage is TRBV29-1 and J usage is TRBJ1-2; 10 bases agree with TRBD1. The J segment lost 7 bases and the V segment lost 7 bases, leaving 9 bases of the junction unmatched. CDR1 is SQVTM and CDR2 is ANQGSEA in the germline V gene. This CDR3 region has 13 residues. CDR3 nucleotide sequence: TGCAGCGCTCCCAGACAGGGGGCTCTTGGCTACACCTTC. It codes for CSAPRQGALGYTF.

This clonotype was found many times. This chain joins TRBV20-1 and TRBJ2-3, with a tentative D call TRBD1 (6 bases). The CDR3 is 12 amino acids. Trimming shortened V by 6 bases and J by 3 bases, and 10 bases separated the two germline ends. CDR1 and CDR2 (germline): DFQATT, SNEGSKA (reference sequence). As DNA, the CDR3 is TGCAGTGCGAGAACAGGGACAGATACGCAGTATTTT. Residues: CSARTGTDTQYF.

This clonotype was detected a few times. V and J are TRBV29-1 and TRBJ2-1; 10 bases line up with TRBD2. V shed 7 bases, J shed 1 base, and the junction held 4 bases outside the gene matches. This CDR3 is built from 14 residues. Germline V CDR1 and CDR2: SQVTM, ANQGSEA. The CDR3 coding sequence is TGCAGCGGAGCGGGGGGGGAGTCCTACAATGAGCAGTTCTTC. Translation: CSGAGGESYNEQFF.